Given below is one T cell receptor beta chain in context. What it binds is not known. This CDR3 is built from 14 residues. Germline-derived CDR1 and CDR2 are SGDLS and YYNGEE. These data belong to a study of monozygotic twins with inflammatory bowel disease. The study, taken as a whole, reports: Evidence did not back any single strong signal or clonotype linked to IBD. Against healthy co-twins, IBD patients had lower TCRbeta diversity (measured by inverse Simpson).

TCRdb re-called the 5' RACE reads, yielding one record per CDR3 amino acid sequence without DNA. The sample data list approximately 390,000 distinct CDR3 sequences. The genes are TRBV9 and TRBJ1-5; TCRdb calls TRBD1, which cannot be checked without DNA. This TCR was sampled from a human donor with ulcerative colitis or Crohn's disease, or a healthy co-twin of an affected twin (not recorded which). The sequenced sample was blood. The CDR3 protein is CASSEGTVNQPQHF.